The entry below gives a single TCR beta chain sequence along with its context. Its antigen is unidentified. Sequencing of TCR beta covered CD8+ and CD4+ T cells obtained from blood. TEMRA cells were FACS-enriched, with CD8+ and CD4+ T cells isolated negatively. Random hexamers served to reverse transcribe roughly 0.45 to 1 ug RNA. TCRdb processed the immunoSEQ multiplex PCR reads anew with MiXCR; each CDR3 protein has one entry. The table has under 200,000 distinct CDR3 sequences, 90% to 95% seen once. The germline V gene encodes CDR1 DFQATT and CDR2 SNEGSKA (reference sequence). The CDR3 contains 14 residues. Trimming took 3 bases from V and 2 from J; bases not matched to a gene: 6. The data were obtained in a study of CD8 T cells in Susac syndrome. Findings and limits, study-wide: The TCR sequencing and HLA analysis in the study involved a relatively small number of individuals, as the study acknowledged.

The chain employs TRBV20-1 and TRBJ2-7, with 8 bases lining up with TRBD1. Sequenced material: CD4+ T cells from PBMCs. This sequence originates from a human donor with Susac syndrome. As DNA, the CDR3 is TGCAGTGCTAGCCCCGACAGGGGAGCCTACGAGCAGTACTTC. This encodes CSASPDRGAYEQYF.